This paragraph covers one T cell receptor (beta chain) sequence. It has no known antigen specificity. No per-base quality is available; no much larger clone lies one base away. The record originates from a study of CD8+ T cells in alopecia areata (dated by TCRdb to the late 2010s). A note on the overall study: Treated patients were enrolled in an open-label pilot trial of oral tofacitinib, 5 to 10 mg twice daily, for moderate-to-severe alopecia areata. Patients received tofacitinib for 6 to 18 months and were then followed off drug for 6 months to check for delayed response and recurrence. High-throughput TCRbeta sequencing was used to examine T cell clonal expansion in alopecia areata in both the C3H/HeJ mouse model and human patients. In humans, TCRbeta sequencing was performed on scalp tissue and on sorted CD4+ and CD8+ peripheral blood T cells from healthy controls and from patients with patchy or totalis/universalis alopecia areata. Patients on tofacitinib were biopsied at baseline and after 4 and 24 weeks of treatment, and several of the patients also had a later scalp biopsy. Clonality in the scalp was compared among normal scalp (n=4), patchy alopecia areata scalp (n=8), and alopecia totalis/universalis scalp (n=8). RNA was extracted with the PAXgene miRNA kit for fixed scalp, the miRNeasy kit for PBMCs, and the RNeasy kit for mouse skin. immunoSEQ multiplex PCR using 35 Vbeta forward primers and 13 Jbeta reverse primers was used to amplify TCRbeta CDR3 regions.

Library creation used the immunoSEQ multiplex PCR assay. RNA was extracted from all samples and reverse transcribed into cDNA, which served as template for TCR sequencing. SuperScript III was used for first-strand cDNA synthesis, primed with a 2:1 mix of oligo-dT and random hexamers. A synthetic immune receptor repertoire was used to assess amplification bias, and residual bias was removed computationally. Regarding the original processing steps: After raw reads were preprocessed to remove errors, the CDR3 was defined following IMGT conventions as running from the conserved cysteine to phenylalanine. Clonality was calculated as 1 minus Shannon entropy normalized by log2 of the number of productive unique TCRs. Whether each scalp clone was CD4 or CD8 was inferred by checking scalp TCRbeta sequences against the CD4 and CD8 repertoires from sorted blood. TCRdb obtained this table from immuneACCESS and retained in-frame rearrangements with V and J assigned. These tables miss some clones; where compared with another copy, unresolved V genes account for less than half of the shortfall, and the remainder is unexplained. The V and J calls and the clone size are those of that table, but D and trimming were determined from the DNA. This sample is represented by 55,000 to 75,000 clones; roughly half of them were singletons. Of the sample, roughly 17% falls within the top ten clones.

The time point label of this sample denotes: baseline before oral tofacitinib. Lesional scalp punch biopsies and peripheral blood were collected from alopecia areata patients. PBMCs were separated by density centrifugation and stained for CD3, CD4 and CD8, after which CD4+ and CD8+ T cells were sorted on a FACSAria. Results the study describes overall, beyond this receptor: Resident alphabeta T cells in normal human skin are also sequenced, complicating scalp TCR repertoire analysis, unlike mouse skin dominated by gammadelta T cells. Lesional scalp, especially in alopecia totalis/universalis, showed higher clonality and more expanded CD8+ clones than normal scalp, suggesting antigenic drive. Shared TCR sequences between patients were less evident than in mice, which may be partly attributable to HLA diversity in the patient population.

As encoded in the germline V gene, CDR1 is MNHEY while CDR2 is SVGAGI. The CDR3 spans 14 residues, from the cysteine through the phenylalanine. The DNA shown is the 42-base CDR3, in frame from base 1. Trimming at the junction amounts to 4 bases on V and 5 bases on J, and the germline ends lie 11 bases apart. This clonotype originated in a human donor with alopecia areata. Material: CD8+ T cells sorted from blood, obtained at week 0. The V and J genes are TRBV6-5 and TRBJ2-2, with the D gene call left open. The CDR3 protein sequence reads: CASSLGRTTGELFF. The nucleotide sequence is TGTGCCAGCAGTTTAGGCAGGACGACCGGGGAGCTGTTTTTT.